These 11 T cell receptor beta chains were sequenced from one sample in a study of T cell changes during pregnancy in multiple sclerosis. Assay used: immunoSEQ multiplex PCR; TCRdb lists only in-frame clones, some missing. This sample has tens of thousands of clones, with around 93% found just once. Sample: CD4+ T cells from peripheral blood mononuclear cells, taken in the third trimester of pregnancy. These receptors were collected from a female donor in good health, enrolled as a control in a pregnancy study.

CDR3 protein: CASSQDPIGQRGTDTQYF. The DNA for the CDR3 is TGCGCCAGCAGCCAAGACCCAATCGGCCAGCGGGGCACAGATACGCAGTATTTT. The gene calls are TRBV4-1 and TRBJ2-3; D possibly corresponds to TRBD2 (6 bases). The CDR3 is made up of 18 amino acids. Germline values: CDR1 MGHRA, CDR2 YSYEKL. V was trimmed by 0 bases and J by 1 base, leaving 17 bases between them.

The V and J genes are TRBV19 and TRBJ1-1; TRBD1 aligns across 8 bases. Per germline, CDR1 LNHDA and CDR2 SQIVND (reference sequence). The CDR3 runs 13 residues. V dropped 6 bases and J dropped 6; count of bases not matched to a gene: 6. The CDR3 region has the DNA TGTGCCAGTAGGGGGGGGACAGGACCTGAAGCTTTCTTT. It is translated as CASRGGTGPEAFF.

The CDR3 DNA is TGTGCCAGCAGCGTAGGAGGCTACCAGGGACTCCCTGAAGCTTTCTTT. This codes for CASSVGGYQGLPEAFF. V is TRBV9 and J is TRBJ1-1; the D gene is possibly TRBD1 (5 bases). V was trimmed by 0 bases and J by 6 bases, leaving 18 bases between them. Germline CDR1 reads SGDLS; CDR2 reads YYNGEE. The CDR3 totals 16 residues.

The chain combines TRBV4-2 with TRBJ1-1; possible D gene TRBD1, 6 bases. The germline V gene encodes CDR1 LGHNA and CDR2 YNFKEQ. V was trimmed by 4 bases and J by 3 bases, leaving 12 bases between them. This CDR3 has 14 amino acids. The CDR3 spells CASSPEPGDTEAFF. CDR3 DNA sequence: TGTGCCAGCAGCCCCGAACCAGGGGACACTGAAGCTTTCTTT.

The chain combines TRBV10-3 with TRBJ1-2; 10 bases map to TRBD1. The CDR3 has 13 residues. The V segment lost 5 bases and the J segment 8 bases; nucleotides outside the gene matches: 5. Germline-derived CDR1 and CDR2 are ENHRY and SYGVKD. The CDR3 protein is CAISTGTGEGYTF. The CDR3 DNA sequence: TGTGCCATCAGTACCGGGACAGGGGAGGGCTACACCTTC.

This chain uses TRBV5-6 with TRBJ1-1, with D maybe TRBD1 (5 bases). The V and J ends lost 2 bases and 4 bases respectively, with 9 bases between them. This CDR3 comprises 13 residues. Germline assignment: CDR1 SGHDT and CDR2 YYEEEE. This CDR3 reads CASSFGGVTEAFF. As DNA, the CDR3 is TGTGCCAGCAGCTTTGGAGGGGTCACTGAAGCTTTCTTT.

In nucleotides, the CDR3 is TGTGCCAGCAGTGAATTTAGGACAGACCTTAATGAAAAACTGTTTTTT. This gives the protein CASSEFRTDLNEKLFF. V and J are TRBV25-1 and TRBJ1-4; D is possibly TRBD1 (6 bases). V dropped 1 base and J dropped 4 bases, with 13 bases sitting between them. The germline gives CDR1 MGHDK, CDR2 SYGVNS. The CDR3 runs to 16 residues.

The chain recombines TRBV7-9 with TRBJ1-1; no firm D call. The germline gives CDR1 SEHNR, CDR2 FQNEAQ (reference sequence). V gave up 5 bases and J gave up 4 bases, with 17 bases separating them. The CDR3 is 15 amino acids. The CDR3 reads CASSAPRFASTEAFF. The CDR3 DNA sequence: TGTGCCAGCAGCGCCCCCCGGTTTGCGAGCACTGAAGCTTTCTTT.

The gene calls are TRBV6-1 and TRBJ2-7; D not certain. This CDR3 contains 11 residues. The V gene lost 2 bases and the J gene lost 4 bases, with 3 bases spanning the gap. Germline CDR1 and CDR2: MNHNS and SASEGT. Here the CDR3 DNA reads TGTGCCAGCAGTGAACTTTACGAGCAGTACTTC. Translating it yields CASSELYEQYF.

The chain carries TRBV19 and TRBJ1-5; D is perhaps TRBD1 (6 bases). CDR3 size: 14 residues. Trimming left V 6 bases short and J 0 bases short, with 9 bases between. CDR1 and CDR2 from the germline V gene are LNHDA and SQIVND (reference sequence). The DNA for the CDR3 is TGTGCCAGTAGAGACAGGTATAGCAATCAGCCCCAGCATTTT. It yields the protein CASRDRYSNQPQHF.

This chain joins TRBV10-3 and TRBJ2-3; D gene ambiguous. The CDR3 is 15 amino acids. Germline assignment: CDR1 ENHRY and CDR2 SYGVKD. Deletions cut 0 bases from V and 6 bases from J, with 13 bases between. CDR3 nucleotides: TGTGCCATCAGTGAGTCGAATCTAGGAGCGGATACGCAGTATTTT. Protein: CAISESNLGADTQYF.